The source of this T cell receptor beta chain is a study of beta chain features in type 1 diabetes. Every isolated RNA sample was fully reverse transcribed, so sequencing captured expressed TCRB transcripts. Repertoires were generated with immunoSEQ multiplex PCR, while TCRdb's copy carries only in-frame clones and drops some. In the table there are about 660,000 clones, more than 13% of which are singletons. Overall study results and limits: Patients and controls would share equally any PCR tilt toward shorter templates. Shorter TCRB CDR3s, moderately but significantly so, were found in Type 1 diabetes patients in all four CD4+ subsets.

This clone was seen only a few times. The antigen remains undetermined. Trimming pared 3 bases from V and 8 bases from J, leaving 14 bases between. CDR1 and CDR2 (germline): KGHSH, LQKENI. This CDR3 is built from 14 residues. Sequenced input: naive CD4+ T cells from blood. The V gene is TRBV18, the J gene TRBJ2-4; D may be TRBD1 (5 bases). This TCR was recovered from a man younger than 30 with type 1 diabetes. The chain's CDR3 is CASSPPDSLDIQYF. The CDR3 nucleotides read TGTGCCAGCTCACCTCCCGACAGTCTGGACATTCAGTACTTC. Looking up the rest from reference TRBV18 and TRBJ2-4 gives the full variable domain: NAGVMQNPRHLVRRRGQEARLRCSPMKGHSHVYWYRQLPEEGLKFMVYLQKENIIDESGMPKERFSAEFPKEGPSILRIQQVVRGDSAAYFCASSPPDSLDIQYFGAGTRLSVL.